This TCR beta chain was documented in a study of blood T cell repertoires in COVID-19. The overall study: Acute and convalescent COVID-19 samples came from the United States, Italy and Spain. T cells, B-cell-depleted T cells, or PBMCs supplied cDNA or gDNA.

Original analysis: Researchers report that nucleated cell counts were estimated from reference gene primer amplification. Libraries were prepared by immunoSEQ multiplex PCR; TCRdb keeps only in-frame clonotypes and omits some of them. That table supplies the V and J calls and clone size; D and trimming were determined from the DNA. Of 65,000 to 70,000 clones listed, 75% to 95% are singletons. Germline loops: CDR1 MNHEY, CDR2 SVGAGI. V lost 0 bases to trimming and J lost 5 bases; unmatched junction nucleotides: 4. The CDR3 is 15 residues long. J is TRBJ1-5 and V is TRBV6-5; TRBD1 agrees at 7 bases. The sequence was obtained from a human donor with active COVID-19. The donor label of this sample is uncertain. Specimen: peripheral blood. CDR3 nucleotide sequence: TGTGCCAGCAGTTACTCGACAGGGACGGATCAGCCCCAGCATTTT. Amino acid sequence: CASSYSTGTDQPQHF.